Sequencing of this T cell receptor (beta chain) was carried out in a study of cytomegalovirus exposure and HLA in healthy donors. A multiplex PCR was run with 60 Vbeta primers and 13 Jbeta primers. How the authors handled the data: It was a later analysis that counted 83 million or so unique TCR beta chains, of which about 10 million were shared. Assay used: immunoSEQ multiplex PCR; TCRdb lists only in-frame clones, some missing. For V, J and clone size, that table is used; D and trimming come from the DNA. The sample lists approximately 100,000 clones; more than 60% were seen once. Study findings and constraints: The authors reported that TCR beta sequences could predict HLA-A and HLA-B alleles. These predictions were accurate for most subjects in the first cohort. Rarity characterized most TCR sequences, yet some public TCRs appeared in many donors. A further, later analysis showed that HLA-associated TCR beta chains (compared with equally common others) were more clonally expanded.

About this clone: No antigen is known for it.

Looked up from germline, CDR1 is SGHAT and CDR2 is FQNNGV. Trimming removed 3 bases from V and 2 bases from J, with 7 bases in between. The CDR3 length is 14 residues. The sequenced sample consisted of PBMCs. The TCR was taken from a female donor in good health and CMV-seronegative. J is TRBJ1-4 and V is TRBV11-2; tentatively, D is TRBD1 (5 bases). This CDR3 reads CASSFWGTNEKLFF. The CDR3 nucleotides are TGTGCCAGCAGCTTTTGGGGCACTAATGAAAAACTGTTTTTT.